This record concerns one T cell receptor beta chain sequence. The sample belongs to a study of blood T cell repertoires in COVID-19. Authors' processing steps: Quantification of nucleated cells was approximated via reference gene primer amplification. Clones were sequenced by immunoSEQ multiplex PCR, and TCRdb holds only the in-frame ones, with some missing. Clone size and V and J calls were adopted from that table, with D and trimming inferred from the DNA. This table has 250,000 or so clones, roughly 86% appearing once. Germline V gene lookup returns CDR1 LNHNV and CDR2 YYDKDF (reference sequence). This CDR3 has 14 residues. With V trimmed by 9 bases and J by 4 bases, 7 bases remained unmatched.

The chain couples TRBV15 to TRBJ1-5; TRBD1 matches 9 bases. Sequenced material: peripheral blood. The source is a man aged 45-65 years with acute or convalescent COVID-19. CDR3 bases: TGTGCCACTTCGGTGACAGGGGGGAATCAGCCCCAGCATTTT. Translated, it gives CATSVTGGNQPQHF. The whole variable domain, remainder taken from reference TRBV15 and TRBJ1-5, is DAMVIQNPRYQVTQFGKPVTLSCSQTLNHNVMYWYQQKSSQAPKLLFHYYDKDFNNEADTPDNFQSRRPNTSFCFLDIRSPGLGDTAMYLCATSVTGGNQPQHFGDGTRLSIL.